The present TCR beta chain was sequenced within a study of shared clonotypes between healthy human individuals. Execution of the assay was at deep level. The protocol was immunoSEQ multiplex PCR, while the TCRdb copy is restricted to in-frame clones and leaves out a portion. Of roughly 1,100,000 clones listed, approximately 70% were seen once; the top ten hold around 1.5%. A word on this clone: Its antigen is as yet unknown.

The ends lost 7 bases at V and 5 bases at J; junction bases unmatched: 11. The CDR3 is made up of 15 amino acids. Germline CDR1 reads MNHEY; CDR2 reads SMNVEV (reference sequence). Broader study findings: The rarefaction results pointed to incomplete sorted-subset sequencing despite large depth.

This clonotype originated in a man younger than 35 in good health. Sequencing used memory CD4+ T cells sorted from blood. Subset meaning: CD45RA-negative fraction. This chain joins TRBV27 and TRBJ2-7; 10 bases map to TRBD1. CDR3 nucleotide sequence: TGTGCCAGCAATTTGATGGGACAGGGGAACAACGAGCAGTACTTC. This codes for CASNLMGQGNNEQYF.